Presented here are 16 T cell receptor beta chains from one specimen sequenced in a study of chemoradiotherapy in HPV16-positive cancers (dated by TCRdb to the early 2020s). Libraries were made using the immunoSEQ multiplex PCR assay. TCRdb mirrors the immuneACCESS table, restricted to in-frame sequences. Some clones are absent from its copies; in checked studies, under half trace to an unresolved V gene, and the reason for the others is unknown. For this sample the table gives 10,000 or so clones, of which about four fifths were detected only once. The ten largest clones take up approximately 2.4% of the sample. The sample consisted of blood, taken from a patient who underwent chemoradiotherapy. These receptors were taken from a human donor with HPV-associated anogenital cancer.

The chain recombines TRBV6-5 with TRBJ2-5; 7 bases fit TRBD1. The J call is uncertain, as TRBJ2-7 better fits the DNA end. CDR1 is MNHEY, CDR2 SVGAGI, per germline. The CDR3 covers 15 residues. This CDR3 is CASSLGTALSYEQYF. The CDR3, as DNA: TGTGCCAGCAGTTTGGGGACAGCCCTTTCCTACGAGCAGTACTTC.

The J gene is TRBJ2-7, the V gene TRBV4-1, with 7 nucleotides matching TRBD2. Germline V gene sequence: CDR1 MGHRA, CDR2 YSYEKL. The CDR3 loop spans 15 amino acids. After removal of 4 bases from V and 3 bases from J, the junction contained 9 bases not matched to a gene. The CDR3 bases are TGCGCCAGCAGCCCCGAGGGACTACCCAACTACGAGCAGTACTTC. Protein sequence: CASSPEGLPNYEQYF.

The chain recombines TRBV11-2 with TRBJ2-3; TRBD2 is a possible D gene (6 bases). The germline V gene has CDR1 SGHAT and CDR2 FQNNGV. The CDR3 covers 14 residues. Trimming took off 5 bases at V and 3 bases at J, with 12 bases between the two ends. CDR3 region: CASSPRGTTDTQYF. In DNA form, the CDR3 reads TGTGCCAGCAGCCCACGGGGGACTACAGATACGCAGTATTTT.

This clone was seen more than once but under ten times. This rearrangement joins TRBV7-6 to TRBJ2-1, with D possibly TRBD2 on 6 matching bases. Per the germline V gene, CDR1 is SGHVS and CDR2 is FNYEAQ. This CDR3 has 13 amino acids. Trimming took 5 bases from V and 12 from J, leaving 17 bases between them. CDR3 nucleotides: TGTGCCAGCAGCACAAGATGGGGGGACGGGCAGTTCTTC. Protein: CASSTRWGDGQFF. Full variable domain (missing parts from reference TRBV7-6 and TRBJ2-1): GAGVSQSPRYKVTKRGQDVALRCDPISGHVSLYWYRQALGQGPEFLTYFNYEAQQDKSGLPNDRFSAERPEGSISTLTIQRTEQRDSAMYRCASSTRWGDGQFFGPGTRLTVL.

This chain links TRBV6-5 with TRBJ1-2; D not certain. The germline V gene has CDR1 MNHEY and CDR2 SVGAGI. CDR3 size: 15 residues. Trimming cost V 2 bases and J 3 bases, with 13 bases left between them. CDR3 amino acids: CASSYTQLTHYGYTF. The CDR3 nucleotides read TGTGCCAGCAGTTACACCCAGTTAACCCACTATGGCTACACCTTC.

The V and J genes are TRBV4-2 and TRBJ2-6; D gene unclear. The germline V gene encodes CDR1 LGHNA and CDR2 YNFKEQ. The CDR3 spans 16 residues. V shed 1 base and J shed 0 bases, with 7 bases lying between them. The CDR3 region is CASSQGVNSGANVLTF. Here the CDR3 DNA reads TGTGCCAGCAGCCAAGGGGTTAACTCTGGGGCCAACGTCCTGACTTTC.

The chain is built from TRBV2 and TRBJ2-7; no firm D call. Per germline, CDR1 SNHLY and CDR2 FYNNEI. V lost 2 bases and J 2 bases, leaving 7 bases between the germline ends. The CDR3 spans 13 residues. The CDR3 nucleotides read TGTGCCAGCAGTGAAACCCCCCCCTACGAGCAGTACTTC. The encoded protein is CASSETPPYEQYF.

The CDR3 sequence: CASSSRGGSYNEQFF. DNA for the CDR3: TGTGCCAGCAGCTCCAGGGGGGGCTCCTACAATGAGCAGTTCTTC. The rearrangement uses TRBV6-6 and TRBJ2-1; D possibly uses TRBD1 or TRBD2 (7 bases each). CDR1 and CDR2 from the germline V gene are MNHNY and SVGAGI (reference sequence). CDR3 length: 15 residues. V lost 6 bases and J lost 0, with 12 bases in between.

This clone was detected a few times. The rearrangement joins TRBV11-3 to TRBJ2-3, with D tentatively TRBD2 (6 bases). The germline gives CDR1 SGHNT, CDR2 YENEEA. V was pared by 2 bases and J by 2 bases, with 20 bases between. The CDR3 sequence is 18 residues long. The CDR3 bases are TGTGCCAGCAGCTTATCCCCGAGGCGGGGCCTAAACACAGATACGCAGTATTTT. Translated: CASSLSPRRGLNTDTQYF.

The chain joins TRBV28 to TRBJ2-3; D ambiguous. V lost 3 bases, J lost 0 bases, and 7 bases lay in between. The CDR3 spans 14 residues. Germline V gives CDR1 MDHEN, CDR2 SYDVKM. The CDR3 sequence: CASSFQASTDTQYF. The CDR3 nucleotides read TGTGCCAGCAGTTTCCAGGCTAGCACAGATACGCAGTATTTT.

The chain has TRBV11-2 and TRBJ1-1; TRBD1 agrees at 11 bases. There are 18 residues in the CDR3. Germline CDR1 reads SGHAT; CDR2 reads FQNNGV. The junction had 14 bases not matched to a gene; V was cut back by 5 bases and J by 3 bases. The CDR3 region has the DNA TGTGCCAGCAGCCGCCCATACTACCAGGGACAGGGGGACACTGAAGCTTTCTTT. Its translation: CASSRPYYQGQGDTEAFF.

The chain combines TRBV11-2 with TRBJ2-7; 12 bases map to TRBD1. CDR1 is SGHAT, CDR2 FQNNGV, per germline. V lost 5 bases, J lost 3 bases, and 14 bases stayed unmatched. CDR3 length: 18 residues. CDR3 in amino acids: CASSPLSRDRGQVYEQYF. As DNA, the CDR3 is TGTGCCAGCAGCCCACTTTCCCGGGACAGGGGGCAGGTCTACGAGCAGTACTTC.

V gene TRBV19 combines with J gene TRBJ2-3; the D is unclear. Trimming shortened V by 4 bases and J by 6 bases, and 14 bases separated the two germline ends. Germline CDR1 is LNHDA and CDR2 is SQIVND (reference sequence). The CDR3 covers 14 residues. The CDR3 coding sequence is TGTGCCAGTAGTAGGGCTCACAGTAGGGATACGCAGTATTTT. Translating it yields CASSRAHSRDTQYF.

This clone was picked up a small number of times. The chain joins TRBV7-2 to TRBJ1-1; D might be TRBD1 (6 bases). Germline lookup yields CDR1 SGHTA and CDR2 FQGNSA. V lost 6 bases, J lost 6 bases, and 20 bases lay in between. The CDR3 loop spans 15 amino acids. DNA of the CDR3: TGTGCCAGCAGGCGTCCTGACAGGATACTGCCTGAAGCTTTCTTT. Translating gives CASRRPDRILPEAFF.

Written as DNA, the CDR3 is TGTGCCAGCGGTTTAAACACCGGGGAGCTGTTTTTT. Residues: CASGLNTGELFF. This rearrangement joins TRBV2 to TRBJ2-2, with D hard to call. The V and J ends lost 8 bases and 2 bases respectively, with 6 bases between them. The CDR3 is 12 amino acids. CDR1 is SNHLY and CDR2 is FYNNEI in the germline V gene.

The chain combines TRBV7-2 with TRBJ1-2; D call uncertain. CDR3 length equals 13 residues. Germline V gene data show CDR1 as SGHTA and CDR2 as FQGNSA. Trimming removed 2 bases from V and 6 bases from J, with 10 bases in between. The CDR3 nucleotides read TGTGCCAGCAGCTTAAATCGGGTAAATGGCTACACCTTC. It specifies CASSLNRVNGYTF.